This TCR beta chain was recovered during a study of blood T cells in healthy people across ages. Study results and limitations: Long-lived donors exceeded aged donors in naive CD4+ cells and diversity.

On this clonotype: Its antigen is not known.

Through a sample-barcoded 5' primer and a J-beta primer mix, a second PCR was run for roughly 6 to 12 cycles. Researchers report that each sample yielded at least 3 million CDR3-containing paired-end reads. TCRdb reprocessed the 5' RACE reads with MiXCR, giving one entry per CDR3 protein. The data contain over 600,000 distinct CDR3 sequences, just over 55% of them seen just once; the ten biggest clones take up roughly 24%. The V gene lost 3 bases and the J gene lost 6 bases, with 8 bases spanning the gap. The CDR3 covers 12 residues. Per germline, CDR1 SEHNR and CDR2 FQNEAQ (reference sequence). Donors ranged from 6 to 90 years old and were healthy Caucasians in Russia.

Material for sequencing was blood. V is TRBV7-9 and J is TRBJ1-2; no reliable D call. The receptor was derived from a middle-aged man in good health. The CDR3 spells CASSFRRDGYTF. The CDR3 DNA sequence: TGTGCCAGCAGCTTCCGCCGGGATGGCTACACCTTC.